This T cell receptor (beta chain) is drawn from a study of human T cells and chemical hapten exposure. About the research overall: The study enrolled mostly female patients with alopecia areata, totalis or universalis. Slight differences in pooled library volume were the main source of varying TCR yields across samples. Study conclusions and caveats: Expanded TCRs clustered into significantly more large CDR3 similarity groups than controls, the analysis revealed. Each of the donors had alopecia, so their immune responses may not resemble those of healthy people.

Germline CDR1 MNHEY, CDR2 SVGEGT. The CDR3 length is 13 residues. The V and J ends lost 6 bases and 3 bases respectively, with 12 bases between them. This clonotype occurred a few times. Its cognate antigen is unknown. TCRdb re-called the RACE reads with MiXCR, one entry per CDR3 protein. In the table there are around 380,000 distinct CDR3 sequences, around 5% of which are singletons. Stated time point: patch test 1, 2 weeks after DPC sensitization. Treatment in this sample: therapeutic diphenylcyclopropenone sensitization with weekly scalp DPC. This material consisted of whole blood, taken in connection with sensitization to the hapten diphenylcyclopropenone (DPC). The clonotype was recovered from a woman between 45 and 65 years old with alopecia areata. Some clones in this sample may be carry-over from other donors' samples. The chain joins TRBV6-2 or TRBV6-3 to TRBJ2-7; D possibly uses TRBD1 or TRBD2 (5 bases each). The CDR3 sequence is CASRSGTLYEQYF. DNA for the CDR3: TGTGCCAGCAGATCCGGGACCCTCTACGAGCAGTACTTC.